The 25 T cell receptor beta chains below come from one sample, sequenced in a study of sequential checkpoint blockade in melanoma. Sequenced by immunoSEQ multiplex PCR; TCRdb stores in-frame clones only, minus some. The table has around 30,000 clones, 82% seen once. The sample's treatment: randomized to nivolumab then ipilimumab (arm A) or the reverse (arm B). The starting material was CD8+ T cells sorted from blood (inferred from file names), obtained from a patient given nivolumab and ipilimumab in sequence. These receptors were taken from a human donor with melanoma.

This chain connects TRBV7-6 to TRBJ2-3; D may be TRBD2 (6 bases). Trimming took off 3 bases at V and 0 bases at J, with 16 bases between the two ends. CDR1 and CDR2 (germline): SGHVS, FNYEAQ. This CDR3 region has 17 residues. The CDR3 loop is CASSFPTEGISTDTQYF. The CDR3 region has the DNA TGTGCCAGCAGCTTTCCTACGGAGGGGATTAGCACAGATACGCAGTATTTT.

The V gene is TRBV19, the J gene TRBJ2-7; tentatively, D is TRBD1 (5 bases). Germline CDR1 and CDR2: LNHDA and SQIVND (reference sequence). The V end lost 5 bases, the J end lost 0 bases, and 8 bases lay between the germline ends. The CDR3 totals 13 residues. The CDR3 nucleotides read TGTGCCAGTAGTCTCAGGGCCTCCTACGAGCAGTACTTC. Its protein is CASSLRASYEQYF.

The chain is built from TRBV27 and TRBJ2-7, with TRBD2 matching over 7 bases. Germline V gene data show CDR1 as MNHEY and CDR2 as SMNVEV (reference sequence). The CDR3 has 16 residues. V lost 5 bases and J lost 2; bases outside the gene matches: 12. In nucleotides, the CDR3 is TGTGCCAGCAGTCCCGGGGGAGGGTCAGGGACCTACGAGCAGTACTTC. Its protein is CASSPGGGSGTYEQYF.

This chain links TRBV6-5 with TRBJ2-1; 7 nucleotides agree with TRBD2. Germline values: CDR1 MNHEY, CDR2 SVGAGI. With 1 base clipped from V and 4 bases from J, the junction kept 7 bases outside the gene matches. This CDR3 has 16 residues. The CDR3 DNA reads TGTGCCAGCAGTTACTATCCAGCGGGACTTTACAATGAGCAGTTCTTC. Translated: CASSYYPAGLYNEQFF.

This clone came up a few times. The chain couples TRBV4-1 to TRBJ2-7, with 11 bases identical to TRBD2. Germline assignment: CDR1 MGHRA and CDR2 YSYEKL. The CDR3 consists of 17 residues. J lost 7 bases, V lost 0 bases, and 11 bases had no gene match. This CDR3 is CASSQEPSGRLTREQYF. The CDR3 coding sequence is TGCGCCAGCAGCCAAGAGCCTAGCGGGAGGCTGACGAGAGAGCAGTACTTC.

The CDR3, as DNA: TGTGCCTGGAGTGTATCCGCGGCGAGCGAGCAGTACTTC. As protein: CAWSVSAASEQYF. The V call is TRBV30, the J call TRBJ2-7; D is ambiguous. Germline V lookup: CDR1 GTSNPN, CDR2 SVGIG (reference sequence). There are 13 residues in the CDR3. V lost 0 bases and J 6 bases, leaving 12 bases between the germline ends.

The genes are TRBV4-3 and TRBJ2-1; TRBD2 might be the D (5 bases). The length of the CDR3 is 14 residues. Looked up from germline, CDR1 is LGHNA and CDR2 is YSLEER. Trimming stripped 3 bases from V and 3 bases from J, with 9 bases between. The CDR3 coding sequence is TGCGCCAGCAGCCACGGGGTCATCTACAATGAGCAGTTCTTC. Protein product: CASSHGVIYNEQFF.

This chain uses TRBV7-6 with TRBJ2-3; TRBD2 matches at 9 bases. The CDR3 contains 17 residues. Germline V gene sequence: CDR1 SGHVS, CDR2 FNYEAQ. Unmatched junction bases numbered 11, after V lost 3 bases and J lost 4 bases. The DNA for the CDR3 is TGTGCCAGCAGCTTCGGTATAGCGGGGGCTCGCGCAGATACGCAGTATTTT. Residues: CASSFGIAGARADTQYF.

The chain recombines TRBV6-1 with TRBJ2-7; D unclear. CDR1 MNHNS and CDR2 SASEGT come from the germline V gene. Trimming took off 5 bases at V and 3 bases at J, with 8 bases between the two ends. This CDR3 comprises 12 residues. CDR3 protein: CASSPRGYEQYF. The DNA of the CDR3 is TGTGCCAGCAGTCCCCGAGGCTACGAGCAGTACTTC.

The CDR3 loop is CASGLVLLGQGSEKLFF. In nucleotides, the CDR3 is TGTGCTAGTGGTTTGGTACTGCTGGGACAGGGGAGTGAAAAACTGTTTTTT. The chain joins TRBV12-5 to TRBJ1-4; 10 nucleotides align to TRBD1. Germline trimming cut 0 bases from V and 7 bases from J; bases unmatched to any gene: 8. The CDR3 is made up of 17 amino acids. CDR1 and CDR2 from the germline V gene are LGHNT and FRNRAP.

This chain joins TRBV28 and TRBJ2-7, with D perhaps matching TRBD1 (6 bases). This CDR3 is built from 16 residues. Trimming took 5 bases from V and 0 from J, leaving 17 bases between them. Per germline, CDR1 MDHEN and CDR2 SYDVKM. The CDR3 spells CASSRDRFSSSYEQYF. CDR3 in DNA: TGTGCCAGCAGTCGTGACAGGTTCTCATCCTCCTACGAGCAGTACTTC.

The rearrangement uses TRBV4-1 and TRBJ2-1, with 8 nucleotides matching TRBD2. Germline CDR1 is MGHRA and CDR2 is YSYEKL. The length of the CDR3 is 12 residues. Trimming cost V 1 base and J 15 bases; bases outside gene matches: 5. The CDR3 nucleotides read TGCGCCAGCAGCCAAGTACGGGGGGGGATGTTCTTC. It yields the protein CASSQVRGGMFF.

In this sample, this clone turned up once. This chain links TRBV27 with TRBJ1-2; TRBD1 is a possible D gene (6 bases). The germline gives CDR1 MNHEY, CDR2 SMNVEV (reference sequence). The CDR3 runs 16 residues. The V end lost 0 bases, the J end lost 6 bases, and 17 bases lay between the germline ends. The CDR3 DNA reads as TGTGCCAGCAGTTTATCGCAAGGGGGGGCGGCACATGGCTACACCTTC. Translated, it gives CASSLSQGGAAHGYTF.

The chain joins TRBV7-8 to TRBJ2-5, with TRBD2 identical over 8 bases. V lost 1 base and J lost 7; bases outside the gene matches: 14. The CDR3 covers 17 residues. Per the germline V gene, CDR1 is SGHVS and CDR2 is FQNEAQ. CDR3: CASSLGRLAGLGGTQYF. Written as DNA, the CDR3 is TGTGCCAGCAGCTTAGGGAGGTTAGCGGGACTAGGGGGGACCCAGTACTTC.

CDR3 in DNA: TGTGCCAGCAGACCGACAGGGGTAGAGACCCAGTACTTC. Translation gives CASRPTGVETQYF. V and J are TRBV27 and TRBJ2-5; 8 nucleotides agree with TRBD1. The CDR3 is 13 amino acids. J lost 4 bases, V lost 6 bases, and 4 bases had no gene match. CDR1 is MNHEY and CDR2 is SMNVEV in the germline V gene (reference sequence).

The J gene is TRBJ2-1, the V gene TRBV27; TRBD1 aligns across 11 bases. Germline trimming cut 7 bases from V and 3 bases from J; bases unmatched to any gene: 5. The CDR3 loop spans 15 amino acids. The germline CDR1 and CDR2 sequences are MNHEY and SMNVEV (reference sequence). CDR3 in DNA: TGTGCCAGCACCCCCGGGACAGGGGGCTACAATGAGCAGTTCTTC. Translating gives CASTPGTGGYNEQFF.

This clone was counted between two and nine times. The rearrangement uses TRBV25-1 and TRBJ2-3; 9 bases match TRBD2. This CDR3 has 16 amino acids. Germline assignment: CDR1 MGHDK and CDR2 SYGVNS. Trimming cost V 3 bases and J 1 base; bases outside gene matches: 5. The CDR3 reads CASSEGGLAGTDTQYF. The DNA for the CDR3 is TGTGCCAGCAGTGAGGGGGGACTAGCAGGCACAGATACGCAGTATTTT.

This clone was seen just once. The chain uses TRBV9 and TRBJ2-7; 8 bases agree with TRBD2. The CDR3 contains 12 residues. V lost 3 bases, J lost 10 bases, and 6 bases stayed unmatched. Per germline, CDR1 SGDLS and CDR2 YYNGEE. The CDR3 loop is CASSAGGPRQYF. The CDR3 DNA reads TGTGCCAGCAGCGCGGGGGGGCCGCGACAGTACTTC. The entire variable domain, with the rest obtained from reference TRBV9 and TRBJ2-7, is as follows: DSGVTQTPKHLITATGQRVTLRCSPRSGDLSVYWYQQSLDQGLQFLIQYYNGEERAKGNILERFSAQQFPDLHSELNLSSLELGDSALYFCASSAGGPRQYFGPGTRLTVT.

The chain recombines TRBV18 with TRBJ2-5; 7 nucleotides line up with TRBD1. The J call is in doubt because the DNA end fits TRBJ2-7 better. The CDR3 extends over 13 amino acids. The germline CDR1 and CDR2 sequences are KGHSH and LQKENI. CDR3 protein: CASSRQGSYEQYF. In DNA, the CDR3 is TGTGCCAGCTCACGACAGGGTTCCTACGAGCAGTACTTC.

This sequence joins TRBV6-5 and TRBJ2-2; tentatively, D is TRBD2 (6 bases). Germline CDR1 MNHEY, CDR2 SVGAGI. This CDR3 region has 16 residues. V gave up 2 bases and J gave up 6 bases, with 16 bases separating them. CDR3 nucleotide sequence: TGTGCCAGCAGTTACCGGGACTCCTCGCGCGCCGGGGAGCTGTTTTTT. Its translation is CASSYRDSSRAGELFF.

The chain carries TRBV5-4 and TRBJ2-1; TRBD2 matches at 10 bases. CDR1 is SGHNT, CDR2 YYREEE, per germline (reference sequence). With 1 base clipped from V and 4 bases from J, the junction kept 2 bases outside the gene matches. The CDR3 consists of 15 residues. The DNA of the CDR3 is TGTGCCAGCAGCTTGACTAGCGGGGCTTACAATGAGCAGTTCTTC. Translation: CASSLTSGAYNEQFF.

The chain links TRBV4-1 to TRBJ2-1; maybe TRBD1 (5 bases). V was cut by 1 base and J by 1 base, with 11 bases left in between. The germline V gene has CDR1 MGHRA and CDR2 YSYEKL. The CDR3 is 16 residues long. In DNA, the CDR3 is TGCGCCAGCAGCCAAGGGGTAGGGGATTCCTACAATGAGCAGTTCTTC. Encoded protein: CASSQGVGDSYNEQFF.

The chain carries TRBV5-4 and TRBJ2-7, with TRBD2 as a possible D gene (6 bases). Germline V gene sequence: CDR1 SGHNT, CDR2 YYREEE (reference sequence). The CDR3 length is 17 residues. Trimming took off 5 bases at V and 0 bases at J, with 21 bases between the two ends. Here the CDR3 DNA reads TGTGCCAGCAGTACCAGACGTCTTAGCGGCAGCTCCTACGAGCAGTACTTC. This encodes CASSTRRLSGSSYEQYF.

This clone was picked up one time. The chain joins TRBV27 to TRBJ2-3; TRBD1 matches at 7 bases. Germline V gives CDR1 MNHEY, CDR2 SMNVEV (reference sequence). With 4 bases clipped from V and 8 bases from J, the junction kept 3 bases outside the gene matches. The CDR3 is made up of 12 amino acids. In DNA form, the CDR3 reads TGTGCCAGCAGTTCCCGACAGGGTACGCAGTATTTT. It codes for CASSSRQGTQYF.

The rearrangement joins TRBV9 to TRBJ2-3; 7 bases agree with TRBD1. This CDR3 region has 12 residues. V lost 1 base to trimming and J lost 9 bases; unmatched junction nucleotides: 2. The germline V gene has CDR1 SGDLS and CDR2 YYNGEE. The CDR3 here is CASSVRQGTQYF. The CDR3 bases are TGTGCCAGCAGCGTACGACAGGGAACGCAGTATTTT.